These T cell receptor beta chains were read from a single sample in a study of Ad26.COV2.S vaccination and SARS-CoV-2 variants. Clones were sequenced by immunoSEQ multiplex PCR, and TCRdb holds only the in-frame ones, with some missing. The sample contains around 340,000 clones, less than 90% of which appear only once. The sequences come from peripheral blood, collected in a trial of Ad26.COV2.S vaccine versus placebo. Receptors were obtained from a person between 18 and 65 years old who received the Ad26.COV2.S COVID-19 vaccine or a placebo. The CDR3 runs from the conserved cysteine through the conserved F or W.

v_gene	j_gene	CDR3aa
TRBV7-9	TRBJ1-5	CASSGGQGYNQPQHF
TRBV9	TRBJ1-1	CASSVPENTEAFF
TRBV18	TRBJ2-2	CASSPGLADLTGELFF
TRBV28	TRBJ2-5	CASSSPIGGGVGETQYF
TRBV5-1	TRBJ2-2	CASNREGTGGTGELFF
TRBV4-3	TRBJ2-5	CASSQGPLAGTSPQETQYF
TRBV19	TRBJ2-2	CASSIGGGAYGELFF
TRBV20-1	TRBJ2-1	CSAREYGSKFF
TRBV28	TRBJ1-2	CASSLGRGPLVGYTF
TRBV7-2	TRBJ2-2	CASRRQGRELFF
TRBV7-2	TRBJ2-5	CASSSSGGLWETQYF
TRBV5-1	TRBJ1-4	CASSFGSDEKLFF
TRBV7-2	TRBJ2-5	CASSLGLHFGETQYF
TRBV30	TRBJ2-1	CAWSVSGLAGWFF
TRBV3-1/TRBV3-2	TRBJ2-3	CASRQLPSGTSGDTQYF
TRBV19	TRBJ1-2	CASTRPRDTRFEGYTF
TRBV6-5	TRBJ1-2	CASGRYGYTF
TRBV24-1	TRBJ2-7	CATSDSSTTSYEQYF
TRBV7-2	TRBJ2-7	CASSLGPGTTIYEQYF
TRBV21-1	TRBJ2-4	CASSNKREECGIQYF
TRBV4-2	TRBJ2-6	CASSPPVGGHGANVLTF
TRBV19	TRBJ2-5	CASSLDGRTQYF
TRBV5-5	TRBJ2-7	CASSLVRDRGHEQYF
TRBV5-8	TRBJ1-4	CASSLQGDEKLFF
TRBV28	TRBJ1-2	CASLFARGGYGYTF
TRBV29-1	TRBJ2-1	CSVGLAGTHEQFF
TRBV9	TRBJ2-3	CASAIRADTQYF
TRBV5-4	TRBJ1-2	CASSPGQGLYGYTF
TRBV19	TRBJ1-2	CASRKSPGTGFDGYTF
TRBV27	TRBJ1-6	CASSLRTINSSPLHF